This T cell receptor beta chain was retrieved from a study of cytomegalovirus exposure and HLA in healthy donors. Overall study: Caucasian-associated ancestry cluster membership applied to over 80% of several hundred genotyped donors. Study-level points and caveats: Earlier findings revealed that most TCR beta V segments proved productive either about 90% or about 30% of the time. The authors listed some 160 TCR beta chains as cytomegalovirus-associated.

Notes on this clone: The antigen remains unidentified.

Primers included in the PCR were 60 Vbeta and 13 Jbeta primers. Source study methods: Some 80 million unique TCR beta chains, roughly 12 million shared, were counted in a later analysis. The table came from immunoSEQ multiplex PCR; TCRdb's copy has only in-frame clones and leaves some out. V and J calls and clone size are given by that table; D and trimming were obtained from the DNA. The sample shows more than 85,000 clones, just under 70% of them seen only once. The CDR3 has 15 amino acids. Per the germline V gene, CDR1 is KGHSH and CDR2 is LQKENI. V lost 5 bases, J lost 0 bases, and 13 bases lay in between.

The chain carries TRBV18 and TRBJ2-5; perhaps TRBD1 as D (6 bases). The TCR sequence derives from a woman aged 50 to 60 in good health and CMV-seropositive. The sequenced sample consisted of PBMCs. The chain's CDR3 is CASSWQGLNQETQYF. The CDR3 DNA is TGTGCCAGCTCATGGCAGGGGTTAAACCAAGAGACCCAGTACTTC.